The 15 T cell receptor beta chains given below trace back to one sample, sequenced in a study of patients and donors after allogeneic stem cell transplantation. TCRdb recomputed calls from the RT-PCR reads with MiXCR, one row per CDR3 protein. The table records roughly 940,000 distinct CDR3 sequences, more than 15% of them present only once. The sequenced sample was blood, either unsorted or a sorted T cell fraction (not recorded which). The receptors originated from a human donor who was either an allogeneic HSCT recipient or a stem cell or donor lymphocyte infusion donor (not recorded which). It is not recorded whose cells these are; they may come from a transplant donor.

This clonotype was detected only a few times. The V and J genes are TRBV30 and TRBJ2-3; D not certain. Germline V gene sequence: CDR1 GTSNPN, CDR2 SVGIG (reference sequence). The CDR3 is made up of 12 amino acids. Trimming took 3 bases from V and 6 from J, leaving 10 bases between them. The CDR3 sequence: CAWRDPRDTQYF. As DNA, the CDR3 is TGTGCCTGGAGGGACCCCAGGGATACGCAGTATTTT.

The chain joins TRBV25-1 to TRBJ1-1; 9 bases are a match to TRBD1. The CDR3 is 16 amino acids. V was pared by 0 bases and J by 1 base, with 3 bases of the junction left unmatched. The germline V gene has CDR1 MGHDK and CDR2 SYGVNS. CDR3 residues: CASSEYSGQGNTEAFF. In DNA, the CDR3 is TGTGCCAGCAGTGAATATTCGGGACAGGGGAACACTGAAGCTTTCTTT.

This clonotype was seen a handful of times. The V and J genes are TRBV24-1 and TRBJ2-3; the D gene is possibly TRBD1 (6 bases). This CDR3 has 15 amino acids. Trimming took off 3 bases at V and 2 bases at J, with 11 bases between the two ends. CDR1 and CDR2 from the germline V gene are KGHDR and SFDVKD. The CDR3 region has the DNA TGTGCCACCAGTGATCCCGACAGGTTCACAGATACGCAGTATTTT. It yields the protein CATSDPDRFTDTQYF.

This clonotype appeared a few times. The chain recombines TRBV7-6 with TRBJ1-4, with 10 bases identical to TRBD1. Germline V gene lookup returns CDR1 SGHVS and CDR2 FNYEAQ. Trimming at V came to 1 base and at J to 7 bases, leaving 6 bases not matched to a gene. CDR3 length equals 16 residues. CDR3 sequence: CASSLVPGQGSEKLFF. CDR3 nucleotide sequence: TGTGCCAGCAGCTTAGTACCGGGACAGGGGAGTGAAAAACTGTTTTTT.

This clonotype was counted many times. The V gene is TRBV10-3, the J gene TRBJ1-1; D unresolved. Germline V gene lookup returns CDR1 ENHRY and CDR2 SYGVKD. V shed 8 bases and J shed 2 bases, with 9 bases lying between them. The CDR3 has 12 residues. The CDR3 nucleotides read TGTGCCATCGGAATAGGAAACACTGAAGCTTTCTTT. Translating it yields CAIGIGNTEAFF.

V gene TRBV9 combines with J gene TRBJ2-7; 8 bases map to TRBD1. Germline CDR1 SGDLS, CDR2 YYNGEE. The CDR3 consists of 13 residues. The trim removed 4 bases at V and 5 bases at J, leaving 5 bases unmatched. CDR3 sequence: CASSLSGGHEQYF. CDR3 nucleotide sequence: TGTGCCAGCAGCCTCTCAGGGGGCCACGAGCAGTACTTC.

V is TRBV15 and J is TRBJ1-5, with D possibly being TRBD1 (6 bases). CDR1 LNHNV and CDR2 YYDKDF come from the germline V gene (reference sequence). The CDR3 spans 16 residues. Trimming stripped 0 bases from V and 7 bases from J, with 16 bases between. Here the CDR3 reads CATSRDKGGRGQPQHF. CDR3 sequence (DNA): TGTGCCACCAGCAGAGATAAAGGGGGGAGGGGGCAGCCCCAGCATTTT.

This chain joins TRBV6-1 and TRBJ1-5, with a tentative D call TRBD1 (6 bases). The CDR3 sequence is 16 residues long. In germline, CDR1 is MNHNS, CDR2 SASEGT. Trimming left V 2 bases short and J 6 bases short, with 17 bases between. This CDR3 reads CASSELRRGASQPQHF. CDR3 nucleotides: TGTGCCAGCAGTGAACTTCGGCGGGGGGCAAGTCAGCCCCAGCATTTT.

The rearrangement uses TRBV24-1 and TRBJ1-2; perhaps TRBD1 as D (6 bases). Germline V gene lookup returns CDR1 KGHDR and CDR2 SFDVKD. This CDR3 comprises 14 residues. V lost 3 bases and J 4 bases, leaving 11 bases between the germline ends. CDR3 coding DNA: TGTGCCACCAGTGATGATGGACAGTTCTATGGCTACACCTTC. Its protein product is CATSDDGQFYGYTF.

The V call is TRBV12-5, the J call TRBJ2-3, with a possible D match to TRBD1 (6 bases). V lost 0 bases, J lost 2 bases, and 18 bases lay in between. The CDR3 is 18 amino acids. Germline V lookup: CDR1 LGHNT, CDR2 FRNRAP. DNA of the CDR3: TGTGCTAGTGGTTTGGTACAGGGTTGGGCGGGCTACACAGATACGCAGTATTTT. It yields the protein CASGLVQGWAGYTDTQYF.

There are a few counts of this clonotype. No conserved phenylalanine or tryptophan ends this CDR3, so it is likely a read error. This chain links TRBV12-3 or TRBV12-4 with TRBJ2-4; TRBD1 aligns across 7 bases. The trim removed 7 bases at V and 7 bases at J, leaving 4 bases unmatched. The CDR3 is 12 amino acids. The CDR3 loop is CASTLTGNIQYL. DNA of the CDR3: TGTGCCAGCACCCTGACAGGGAACATTCAGTACCTC.

The chain uses TRBV5-4 and TRBJ2-6; weak D call: TRBD1 (6 bases). CDR3 size: 15 residues. The V and J ends lost 4 bases and 3 bases respectively, with 11 bases between them. The germline V gene encodes CDR1 SGHNT and CDR2 YYREEE (reference sequence). The CDR3 DNA sequence: TGTGCCAGCAGCATAGGACAGTTTGGGGCCAACGTCCTGACTTTC. The encoded protein is CASSIGQFGANVLTF. Complete variable domain (other parts from reference TRBV5-4 and TRBJ2-6): ETGVTQSPTHLIKTRGQQVTLRCSSQSGHNTVSWYQQALGQGPQFIFQYYREEENGRGNFPPRFSGLQFPNYSSELNVNALELDDSALYLCASSIGQFGANVLTFGAGSRLTVL.

A few counts support this clonotype. V and J are TRBV12-3 or TRBV12-4 and TRBJ1-2; D ambiguous. The germline V and J ends were trimmed by 3 bases and 0 bases, with 11 bases remaining between them. CDR3 length equals 15 residues. CDR3 in amino acids: CASSLVEPANYGYTF. The CDR3, as DNA: TGTGCCAGCAGTTTGGTGGAACCCGCTAACTATGGCTACACCTTC.

There are many counts of this clonotype. The chain carries TRBV28 and TRBJ2-7; no definite D call. V lost 5 bases to trimming and J lost 2 bases, with 16 bases between them. CDR3 length: 15 residues. In germline, CDR1 is MDHEN, CDR2 SYDVKM. CDR3 DNA sequence: TGTGCCAGCAGTCCGCCATATGGGCCTCCCTACGAGCAGTACTTC. Protein sequence: CASSPPYGPPYEQYF. Filled out from reference TRBV28 and TRBJ2-7, the complete variable domain reads DVKVTQSSRYLVKRTGEKVFLECVQDMDHENMFWYRQDPGLGLRLIYFSYDVKMKEKGDIPEGYSVSREKKERFSLILESASTNQTSMYLCASSPPYGPPYEQYFGPGTRLTVT.

The chain combines TRBV6-1 with TRBJ2-1; 9 bases are a match to TRBD2. Trimming cost V 8 bases and J 7 bases; bases outside gene matches: 12. The CDR3 has 15 amino acids. Germline values: CDR1 MNHNS, CDR2 SASEGT. This chain's CDR3 is CASGTSFGLSNEQFF. The CDR3 DNA reads TGTGCCAGCGGGACTAGCTTCGGGCTATCTAATGAGCAGTTCTTC.